This TCR beta chain stems from a study of human T cells and chemical hapten exposure. From the RACE reads, TCRdb called clonotypes with MiXCR, one entry per CDR3 protein. This sample has about 120,000 distinct CDR3 sequences, with 12% found just once. This clonotype was observed at least ten times. Germline V gene data show CDR1 as SEHNR and CDR2 as FQNEAQ (reference sequence). The CDR3 covers 15 residues. With 5 bases removed from V and 0 bases from J, the gap between germline ends came to 14 bases. The sample's time point: patch test 1, 2 weeks after DPC sensitization. Treatment: therapeutic diphenylcyclopropenone sensitization with weekly scalp DPC. Blood draws came before every patch-test application.

This material consisted of whole blood, taken in connection with sensitization to the hapten diphenylcyclopropenone (DPC). The genes are TRBV7-9 and TRBJ2-7, with D uncertain. This clonotype originated in a woman aged 45-65 years with alopecia areata. Some clones in this sample may be carry-over from other donors' samples. The CDR3: CASSKPGSSSYEQYF. The DNA of the CDR3 is TGTGCCAGCAGCAAACCCGGGTCCAGCTCCTACGAGCAGTACTTC.